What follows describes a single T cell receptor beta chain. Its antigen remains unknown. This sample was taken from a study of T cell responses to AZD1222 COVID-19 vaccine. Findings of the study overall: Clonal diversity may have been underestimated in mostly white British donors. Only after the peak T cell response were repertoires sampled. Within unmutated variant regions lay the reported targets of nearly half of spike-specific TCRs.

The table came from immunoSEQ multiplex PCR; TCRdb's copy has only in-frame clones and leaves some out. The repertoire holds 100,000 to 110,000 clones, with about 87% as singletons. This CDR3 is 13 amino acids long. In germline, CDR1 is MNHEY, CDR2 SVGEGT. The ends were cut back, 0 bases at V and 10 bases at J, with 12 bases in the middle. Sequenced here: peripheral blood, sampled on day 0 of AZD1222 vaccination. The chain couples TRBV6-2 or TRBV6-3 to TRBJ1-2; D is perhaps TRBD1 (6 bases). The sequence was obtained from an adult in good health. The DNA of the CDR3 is TGTGCCAGCAGTTACTCTACAGACAGGCTCTACACCTTC. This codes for CASSYSTDRLYTF.